The 8 T cell receptor beta chains presented below share a single source sample, sequenced in a study of T-cell reconstitution after alpha-beta-depleted transplantation in children. TCRbeta library construction was performed incorporating unique molecular identifiers. One entry per CDR3 protein results from TCRdb running MiXCR on the PCR reads. The sample lists tens of thousands of distinct CDR3 sequences; 40% to 55% were seen once. The source was PBMCs, mostly from graft donor cells, collected 360 days after TCRalphabeta/CD19-depleted stem cell transplant. These receptor sequences come from a male patient younger than 18 who had a stem cell transplant for acute lymphoblastic leukemia, so the T cells may come from the graft donor.

This chain uses TRBV2 with TRBJ2-3; D unresolved. This CDR3 has 11 residues. Trimming took 7 bases from V and 9 from J, leaving 11 bases between them. In germline, CDR1 is SNHLY, CDR2 FYNNEI. CDR3 coding DNA: TGTGCCAGCAACCGACCACCAACGCAGTATTTT. This sequence encodes CASNRPPTQYF.

This rearrangement joins TRBV24-1 to TRBJ1-5, with unresolved D. V was cut by 1 base and J by 0 bases, with 9 bases left in between. Germline V gene data show CDR1 as KGHDR and CDR2 as SFDVKD. The length of the CDR3 is 16 residues. The DNA for the CDR3 is TGTGCCACCAGTGATTTTCGCAGATATAGCAATCAGCCCCAGCATTTT. Its protein is CATSDFRRYSNQPQHF.

J is TRBJ2-7 and V is TRBV7-8; D is unclear. V dropped 4 bases and J dropped 4 bases, with 11 bases sitting between them. This CDR3 is built from 13 residues. Germline loops: CDR1 SGHVS, CDR2 FQNEAQ. This CDR3 is CASSSRSPYEQYF. The CDR3 coding sequence is TGTGCCAGCAGCTCAAGATCCCCTTACGAGCAGTACTTC.

V usage is TRBV12-3 or TRBV12-4 and J usage is TRBJ2-7, with TRBD1 matching 7 bases. The J segment lost 1 base and the V segment lost 5 bases, leaving 8 bases of the junction unmatched. This CDR3 has 15 amino acids. The CDR3, as DNA: TGTGCCAGCAGTCCCAGACAGGGTTGGTCCTACGAGCAGTACTTC. Translating gives CASSPRQGWSYEQYF.

V and J are TRBV4-1 and TRBJ2-3; 9 bases align to TRBD1. The length of the CDR3 is 15 residues. The ends lost 5 bases at V and 5 bases at J; junction bases unmatched: 8. Germline V gene sequence: CDR1 MGHRA, CDR2 YSYEKL. CDR3 residues: CASSAGTGWEDTQYF. The CDR3 nucleotides read TGCGCCAGCAGCGCCGGGACAGGGTGGGAAGATACGCAGTATTTT.

The chain combines TRBV11-1 with TRBJ2-7, with TRBD2 as a possible D gene (5 bases). The CDR3 is 18 amino acids. The V end was cut by 1 base, the J end by 0 bases, with 19 bases between. CDR1 and CDR2 from the germline V gene are SGHAT and FQDESV (reference sequence). Written as DNA, the CDR3 is TGTGCCAGCAGCTTAGGGCGGGCCGGACTGGGAAGCTCCTACGAGCAGTACTTC. Its protein product is CASSLGRAGLGSSYEQYF.

The chain has TRBV28 and TRBJ2-6; D is perhaps TRBD2 (5 bases). This CDR3 comprises 14 residues. Trimming took 5 bases from V and 9 from J, leaving 14 bases between them. Per germline, CDR1 MDHEN and CDR2 SYDVKM. CDR3 region: CASSQRDEVNVLTF. CDR3 nucleotide sequence: TGTGCCAGCAGTCAGAGGGATGAGGTCAACGTCCTGACTTTC.

The chain couples TRBV5-1 to TRBJ2-1; tentatively, D is TRBD2 (6 bases). The V gene lost 2 bases and the J gene lost 5 bases, with 14 bases spanning the gap. This CDR3 contains 15 residues. Germline CDR1 SGHRS, CDR2 YFSETQ. CDR3 protein: CASSFRGSGDNEQFF. The CDR3 DNA sequence: TGCGCCAGCAGCTTCAGAGGTAGCGGAGACAATGAGCAGTTCTTC.